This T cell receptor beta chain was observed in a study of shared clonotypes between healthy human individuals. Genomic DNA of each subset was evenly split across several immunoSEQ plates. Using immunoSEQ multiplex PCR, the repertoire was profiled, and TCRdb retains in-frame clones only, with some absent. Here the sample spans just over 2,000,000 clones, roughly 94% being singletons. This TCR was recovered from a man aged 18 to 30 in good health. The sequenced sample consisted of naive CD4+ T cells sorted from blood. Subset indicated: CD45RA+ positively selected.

The CDR3 DNA reads TGTGCCAGCAGCATTAGCGGGGCTTACAATGAGCAGTTCTTC. This sequence encodes CASSISGAYNEQFF. The V call is TRBV7-9, the J call TRBJ2-1, with TRBD2 matching over 8 bases. The trim removed 5 bases at V and 4 bases at J, leaving 4 bases unmatched. CDR1 SEHNR and CDR2 FQNEAQ come from the germline V gene (reference sequence). The CDR3 has 14 residues.